The next 27 T cell receptor beta chains were all read from a single sample in a study of T cells after posttransplantation cyclophosphamide. TCRdb's table, derived via immunoSEQ multiplex PCR, lists solely in-frame clones and lacks some. This table has tens of thousands of clones, around 93% appearing once. Material for sequencing was PBMCs. These receptor sequences come from a woman aged 30 to 39 in good health and a related stem cell transplant donor.

The chain couples TRBV13 to TRBJ2-7; the D gene could be TRBD1 or TRBD2 (5 bases each). Trimming pared 4 bases from V and 2 bases from J, leaving 15 bases between. Looked up from germline, CDR1 is PRHDT and CDR2 is FYEKMQ (reference sequence). There are 15 residues in the CDR3. The CDR3 region has the DNA TGTGCCAGCAGCTCGGCGACGGGGCTGACCTACGAGCAGTACTTC. Its protein product is CASSSATGLTYEQYF.

V and J are TRBV19 and TRBJ1-5, with a weak D call TRBD1 (5 bases). CDR1 and CDR2 (germline): LNHDA, SQIVND (reference sequence). The V end was cut by 0 bases, the J end by 5 bases, with 11 bases between. CDR3 size: 15 residues. Here the CDR3 reads CASSIERWGDQPQHF. CDR3 nucleotide sequence: TGTGCCAGTAGTATAGAGAGGTGGGGCGATCAGCCCCAGCATTTT.

The CDR3 loop is CASSSTGQGYGYTF. CDR3 in DNA: TGCGCCAGCAGCTCGACGGGACAGGGCTATGGCTACACCTTC. The rearrangement links TRBV5-1 to TRBJ1-2; TRBD1 aligns across 9 bases. The CDR3 is 14 residues long. The V gene's germline CDR1 is SGHRS and CDR2 YFSETQ. V shed 3 bases, J shed 4 bases, and the junction held 4 bases outside the gene matches.

This clone was counted only a few times. The chain carries TRBV11-2 and TRBJ2-1, with D uncertain. From germline, CDR1 is SGHAT and CDR2 FQNNGV. V dropped 1 base and J dropped 6 bases, with 13 bases sitting between them. This CDR3 spans 15 amino acids. The CDR3 reads CASSLVKGGFNEQFF. In nucleotides, the CDR3 is TGTGCCAGCAGCTTAGTGAAGGGCGGCTTCAATGAGCAGTTCTTC.

This rearrangement joins TRBV11-1 to TRBJ1-2; 12 bases agree with TRBD1. The germline CDR1 and CDR2 sequences are SGHAT and FQDESV (reference sequence). This CDR3 is 14 amino acids long. Losses at the gene ends were 5 bases for V and 8 bases for J; bases not matched to a gene: 6. The CDR3 DNA reads TGTGCCAGCAGCAACCGGGACAGGGGGCGCGGCTACACCTTC. Translating it yields CASSNRDRGRGYTF.

The V and J genes are TRBV10-3 and TRBJ1-4, with a tentative D call TRBD1 (6 bases). Germline assignment: CDR1 ENHRY and CDR2 SYGVKD. CDR3 size: 14 residues. The V gene lost 2 bases and the J gene lost 8 bases, with 12 bases spanning the gap. In nucleotides, the CDR3 is TGTGCCATCAGTGAGGGGGGCAGGTTAGAAAAACTGTTTTTT. It translates to CAISEGGRLEKLFF.

This rearrangement joins TRBV28 to TRBJ1-3; D is perhaps TRBD1 (6 bases). In germline, CDR1 is MDHEN, CDR2 SYDVKM. Deletions cut 6 bases from V and 0 bases from J, with 21 bases between. This CDR3 region has 18 residues. This chain's CDR3 is CASRKTGLWLTSGNTIYF. CDR3 in DNA: TGTGCCAGCAGAAAAACAGGGTTATGGTTAACCTCTGGAAACACCATATATTTT.

This chain links TRBV11-1 with TRBJ2-5; 11 bases map to TRBD2. This CDR3 region has 15 residues. V shed 5 bases and J 6 bases; nucleotides not matched to a gene: 8. Per the germline V gene, CDR1 is SGHAT and CDR2 is FQDESV (reference sequence). CDR3 DNA sequence: TGTGCCAGCAGCCTGGGACTAGCGGAGGGTAAGACCCAGTACTTC. Translation: CASSLGLAEGKTQYF.

The rearrangement uses TRBV10-3 and TRBJ1-1; 9 bases are shared with TRBD1. The CDR3 covers 14 residues. CDR1 and CDR2 from the germline V gene are ENHRY and SYGVKD. V gave up 5 bases and J gave up 3 bases; unmatched junction bases: 4. The CDR3 DNA reads as TGTGCCATCAGTACAGGGGGCGTCGACACTGAAGCTTTCTTT. This gives the protein CAISTGGVDTEAFF.

This chain joins TRBV4-1 and TRBJ1-6, with D perhaps TRBD1 (5 bases). Trimming left V 0 bases short and J 7 bases short, with 22 bases between. The CDR3 has 19 amino acids. CDR1 is MGHRA, CDR2 YSYEKL, per germline. The CDR3 DNA follows: TGCGCCAGCAGCCAAGACCTAATCCGCCGGGACGGGATAAATTCACCCCTCCACTTT. It is translated as CASSQDLIRRDGINSPLHF.

The rearrangement links TRBV7-2 to TRBJ1-5; 8 nucleotides agree with TRBD1. Germline trimming cut 5 bases from V and 4 bases from J; bases unmatched to any gene: 4. The germline V gene encodes CDR1 SGHTA and CDR2 FQGNSA. The CDR3 is made up of 14 amino acids. CDR3 amino acids: CASSLTGENQPQHF. CDR3 nucleotide sequence: TGTGCCAGCAGCCTGACAGGGGAGAATCAGCCCCAGCATTTT.

This clone was counted a few times. This chain joins TRBV9 and TRBJ2-4; TRBD1 agrees at 8 bases. The V segment lost 4 bases and the J segment 0 bases; nucleotides outside the gene matches: 6. Germline CDR1 and CDR2: SGDLS and YYNGEE. This CDR3 has 16 amino acids. The CDR3 here is CASSPDRDLAKNIQYF. As DNA, the CDR3 is TGTGCCAGCAGCCCGGACAGGGATCTAGCCAAAAACATTCAGTACTTC. Combining the CDR3 with reference TRBV9 and TRBJ2-4 gives the whole variable domain DSGVTQTPKHLITATGQRVTLRCSPRSGDLSVYWYQQSLDQGLQFLIQYYNGEERAKGNILERFSAQQFPDLHSELNLSSLELGDSALYFCASSPDRDLAKNIQYFGAGTRLSVL.

Remarks on this clone: The junction does not match germline at one end; this may be a read error. The V call is TRBV7-8, the J call TRBJ2-1; 10 positions agree with TRBD2. CDR3 length equals 15 residues. From germline, CDR1 is SGHVS and CDR2 FQNEAQ. The CDR3 loop reads CASSVAGGRYNEQFF. Here the CDR3 DNA reads TGTGCCAGCAGCGTAGCGGGGGGCCGCTACAATGAGCAGTTCTTC.

Remarks on this clone: At one of its ends the junction is not consistent with the germline gene, which may arise from a read error. Other DNA sequences in this specimen translate into the identical CDR3. The V gene is TRBV6-6, the J gene TRBJ1-1, with 8 bases aligning to TRBD1. The CDR3 loop spans 16 amino acids. In germline, CDR1 is MNHNY, CDR2 SVGAGI (reference sequence). DNA for the CDR3: TGTGCCAGCAGTCACCCCGGACAGGGAGGGTCGACTGAAGCCTTCTTT. Its protein product is CASSHPGQGGSTEAFF.

V and J are TRBV4-1 and TRBJ2-3; D gene uncertain. Trimming left V 1 base short and J 3 bases short, with 11 bases between. The CDR3 contains 15 residues. Germline V gene lookup returns CDR1 MGHRA and CDR2 YSYEKL. The chain's CDR3 is CASSQAPGVTDTQYF. Written as DNA, the CDR3 is TGCGCCAGCAGCCAAGCTCCGGGCGTAACAGATACGCAGTATTTT.

This chain joins TRBV18 and TRBJ2-1, with 7 bases fitting TRBD1. V shed 3 bases, J shed 4 bases, and the junction held 3 bases outside the gene matches. The CDR3 covers 14 residues. Germline CDR1 reads KGHSH; CDR2 reads LQKENI. The CDR3 coding sequence is TGTGCCAGCTCACCGGGGACAGCGTACAATGAGCAGTTCTTC. It codes for CASSPGTAYNEQFF.

V and J are TRBV29-1 and TRBJ2-7; D possibly corresponds to TRBD2 (6 bases). CDR1 SQVTM and CDR2 ANQGSEA come from the germline V gene. Trimming removed 3 bases from V and 0 bases from J, with 12 bases in between. The CDR3 sequence is 14 residues long. This chain's CDR3 is CSVDLGGVSYEQYF. The CDR3 DNA is TGCAGCGTTGATTTGGGCGGGGTCTCCTACGAGCAGTACTTC.

The rearrangement joins TRBV30 to TRBJ1-1; 10 nucleotides agree with TRBD1. The CDR3 is made up of 14 amino acids. The germline gives CDR1 GTSNPN, CDR2 SVGIG (reference sequence). Trimming removed 0 bases from V and 5 bases from J; junction bases left unmatched: 3. The CDR3 region is CAWSVGTGDTEAFF. As DNA, the CDR3 is TGTGCCTGGAGTGTTGGGACAGGGGATACTGAAGCTTTCTTT.

The chain combines TRBV5-1 with TRBJ1-1, with 9 bases aligning to TRBD1. The CDR3 is made up of 14 amino acids. V dropped 0 bases and J dropped 6; count of bases not matched to a gene: 3. CDR1 is SGHRS and CDR2 is YFSETQ in the germline V gene. The CDR3 loop is CASSLGQGDAEAFF. CDR3 nucleotide sequence: TGCGCCAGCAGCTTGGGACAGGGGGACGCTGAAGCTTTCTTT.

The rearrangement joins TRBV25-1 to TRBJ2-7; 7 bases are a match to TRBD1. Per the germline V gene, CDR1 is MGHDK and CDR2 is SYGVNS. The CDR3 runs to 15 residues. V gave up 4 bases and J gave up 4 bases; unmatched junction bases: 10. As DNA, the CDR3 is TGTGCCAGCAGTGGGAGACAGGGTGTTTGGTACGAGCAGTACTTC. Amino acids: CASSGRQGVWYEQYF.

This chain connects TRBV15 to TRBJ2-7, with D possibly matching TRBD2 (6 bases). The CDR3 extends over 15 amino acids. Trimming pared 3 bases from V and 4 bases from J, leaving 16 bases between. The germline V gene encodes CDR1 LNHNV and CDR2 YYDKDF (reference sequence). Written as DNA, the CDR3 is TGTGCCACCAGCAGGCTTCGGGGGATTTCTTACGAGCAGTACTTC. Protein sequence: CATSRLRGISYEQYF.

This chain links TRBV6-1 with TRBJ1-1; D gene uncertain. Trimming took 3 bases from V and 1 from J, leaving 6 bases between them. The CDR3 loop spans 13 amino acids. Germline V gene data show CDR1 as MNHNS and CDR2 as SASEGT. CDR3 sequence: CASSDYRNTEAFF. The CDR3 bases are TGTGCCAGCAGTGATTATAGGAACACTGAAGCTTTCTTT.

For the CDR3, the DNA is TGTGCCAGCAGCCAATCGTGGCAGGGCAATTCACCCCTCCACTTT. Its translation is CASSQSWQGNSPLHF. The chain links TRBV4-2 to TRBJ1-6; perhaps TRBD1 as D (5 bases). This CDR3 is 15 amino acids long. Germline V gives CDR1 LGHNA, CDR2 YNFKEQ. V lost 2 bases to trimming and J lost 7 bases, with 12 bases between them.

The chain is built from TRBV7-2 and TRBJ1-6; weak D call: TRBD1 (5 bases). The CDR3 runs to 15 residues. CDR1 is SGHTA, CDR2 FQGNSA, per germline. V was shortened by 7 bases and J by 0 bases, with 10 bases between the two germline ends. CDR3: CASIPGVSYNSPLHF. In nucleotides, the CDR3 is TGTGCCAGCATCCCGGGGGTCTCCTATAATTCACCCCTCCACTTT.

Only one count was recorded for this clone. The chain's CDR3 is CASSLDGRGGSNEQFF. The CDR3 coding sequence is TGTGCCAGCAGCTTAGACGGGCGCGGGGGTTCCAATGAGCAGTTCTTC. The chain employs TRBV11-3 and TRBJ2-1, with 7 bases matching TRBD2. In germline, CDR1 is SGHNT, CDR2 YENEEA. This CDR3 comprises 16 residues. The trim removed 0 bases at V and 6 bases at J, leaving 8 bases unmatched.

The chain combines TRBV5-1 with TRBJ2-1; TRBD2 agrees at 13 bases. The CDR3 spans 15 residues. V lost 0 bases and J lost 9; bases outside the gene matches: 3. Germline CDR1 and CDR2: SGHRS and YFSETQ. As DNA, the CDR3 is TGCGCCAGCAGCTTGGCGACTAGCGGGGGGAGTGAGCAGTTCTTC. Translation: CASSLATSGGSEQFF.

The count of this clone is one. The chain couples TRBV6-5 to TRBJ2-2, with D possibly TRBD1 on 5 matching bases. The CDR3 has 15 residues. Between the trimmed V and J ends, which lost 1 base and 0 bases, there was a span of 6 bases. Germline V gene lookup returns CDR1 MNHEY and CDR2 SVGAGI. Here the CDR3 DNA reads TGTGCCAGCAGTTACTTCAGGGCGAACACCGGGGAGCTGTTTTTT. Protein product: CASSYFRANTGELFF.